These T cell receptor beta chains were read from a single sample in a study of response to subunit inactivated influenza vaccine. TCRdb ran MiXCR on the RT-PCR reads and lists one entry per CDR3 protein. This sample yields hundreds of thousands of distinct CDR3 sequences, of which approximately 10% are seen a single time; 10% to 15% belongs to the top ten. The sequences come from PBMCs from blood, collected roughly 6 weeks after vaccination. The receptors shown here come from a man aged 50-60 years who received an inactivated influenza vaccine. CDR3s include the opening cysteine and the closing phenylalanine or tryptophan. The D gene is left open where the match is weak. Part of the rows lack a size; the others show once, few, many or a class for expanded clones.

d_call: NA; v_call: TRBV12-3/TRBV12-4; j_call: TRBJ1-1; clone_size: few; cdr3_nt: TGTGCCAGCAGTGGGGGGAGGGTGAACACTGAAGCTTTCTTT; cdr3_aa: CASSGGRVNTEAFF
d_call: TRBD2; v_call: TRBV7-2; j_call: TRBJ2-7; clone_size: few; cdr3_nt: TGTGCCAGCAGCTTAGCACTAGCGGGGGCCGCCTACGAGCAGTACTTC; cdr3_aa: CASSLALAGAAYEQYF
d_call: NA; v_call: TRBV12-3/TRBV12-4; j_call: TRBJ2-3; clone_size: few; cdr3_nt: TGTGCCAGCAGGAACCTAGCCGGCACGCAGTATTTT; cdr3_aa: CASRNLAGTQYF
d_call: TRBD1; v_call: TRBV5-1; j_call: TRBJ1-6; clone_size: many; cdr3_nt: TGCGCCAGCAGCCCCCGGGACAGCTATAATTCACCCCTCCACTTT; cdr3_aa: CASSPRDSYNSPLHF
d_call: TRBD2; v_call: TRBV29-1; j_call: TRBJ2-1; clone_size: NA; cdr3_nt: TGCAGCGTTGAAGCTAGCGGGAGGATTGAGCAGTTCTTC; cdr3_aa: CSVEASGRIEQFF
d_call: TRBD2; v_call: TRBV19; j_call: TRBJ2-1; clone_size: NA; cdr3_nt: TGTGCCAGTAGTAGATCTAGCGGGAGGCCCAGTTCGAATGAGCAGTTCTTC; cdr3_aa: CASSRSSGRPSSNEQFF
d_call: TRBD1; v_call: TRBV6-2/TRBV6-3; j_call: TRBJ2-1; clone_size: many; cdr3_nt: TGTGCCAGCACACCCTGGACAGGCTACAATGAGCAGTTCTTC; cdr3_aa: CASTPWTGYNEQFF
d_call: TRBD1; v_call: TRBV6-2/TRBV6-3; j_call: TRBJ1-1; clone_size: few; cdr3_nt: TGTGCCAGCAAGGGGGCGATGACTGAAGCTTTCTTT; cdr3_aa: CASKGAMTEAFF
d_call: NA; v_call: TRBV5-5; j_call: TRBJ2-1; clone_size: many; cdr3_nt: TGTGCCAGCAGTCCAGTCGACAGCTCCTACAATGAGCAGTTCTTC; cdr3_aa: CASSPVDSSYNEQFF
d_call: TRBD1; v_call: TRBV5-6; j_call: TRBJ1-2; clone_size: many; cdr3_nt: TGTGCCAGCAGCGTATTACAGGGGGACTATGGCTACACCTTC; cdr3_aa: CASSVLQGDYGYTF
d_call: NA; v_call: TRBV6-2/TRBV6-3; j_call: TRBJ2-1; clone_size: NA; cdr3_nt: TGTGCCAGCAGTCTCTACAGCAATGAGCAGTTCTTC; cdr3_aa: CASSLYSNEQFF
d_call: NA; v_call: TRBV7-2; j_call: TRBJ2-7; clone_size: NA; cdr3_nt: TGTGCCAGCAGCTTAGCCTCCGTGGGTTCTGGCGAGCAGTACTTC; cdr3_aa: CASSLASVGSGEQYF
d_call: NA; v_call: TRBV12-3/TRBV12-4; j_call: TRBJ2-5; clone_size: few; cdr3_nt: TGTGCCAGCAGTTTAGGCAGGGGTTCCGAGACCCAGTACTTC; cdr3_aa: CASSLGRGSETQYF
d_call: TRBD1; v_call: TRBV6-5; j_call: TRBJ1-1; clone_size: many; cdr3_nt: TGTGCCAGCATTACAGACAGGGACACTGAAGCTTTCTTT; cdr3_aa: CASITDRDTEAFF
d_call: NA; v_call: TRBV7-9; j_call: TRBJ2-7; clone_size: few; cdr3_nt: TGTGCCAGCAGCTTTGGGATTGGGGCTTCCTACGAGCAGTACTTC; cdr3_aa: CASSFGIGASYEQYF
d_call: NA; v_call: TRBV20-1; j_call: TRBJ2-5; clone_size: NA; cdr3_nt: TGCAGTGCTAGAGATGGGGGCAGGGGACAAGAGACCCAGTACTTC; cdr3_aa: CSARDGGRGQETQYF
d_call: NA; v_call: TRBV5-1; j_call: TRBJ2-1; clone_size: many; cdr3_nt: TGCGCCAGCAGCTTGCGGGCTAGCTCCTACAATGAGCAGTTCTTC; cdr3_aa: CASSLRASSYNEQFF
d_call: NA; v_call: TRBV4-2; j_call: TRBJ2-7; clone_size: many; cdr3_nt: TGTGCCAGCAGCCAAGATGCCCAGGCTAGCTCCTACGAGCAGTACTTC; cdr3_aa: CASSQDAQASSYEQYF
d_call: NA; v_call: TRBV11-2; j_call: TRBJ2-7; clone_size: few; cdr3_nt: TGTGCCAGCAGCCGGATCTCCGGACAGTGGGTTGCCTACGAGCAGTACTTC; cdr3_aa: CASSRISGQWVAYEQYF
d_call: TRBD1; v_call: TRBV5-1; j_call: TRBJ2-7; clone_size: many; cdr3_nt: TGTGCCAGCAGCTTAGAGGGACAGGGCTACGAGCAGTACTTC; cdr3_aa: CASSLEGQGYEQYF
d_call: NA; v_call: TRBV6-2/TRBV6-3; j_call: TRBJ2-7; clone_size: few; cdr3_nt: TGTGCCAGCAGTTCCCTCGGTGGGGGGCGCCACGAGCAGTACTTC; cdr3_aa: CASSSLGGGRHEQYF
d_call: TRBD1; v_call: TRBV20-1; j_call: TRBJ2-2; clone_size: NA; cdr3_nt: TGCAGTGCTAGAGATATCCACGGACAGGGAAGCACCGGGGAGCTGTTTTTT; cdr3_aa: CSARDIHGQGSTGELFF
d_call: NA; v_call: TRBV20-1; j_call: TRBJ1-5; clone_size: few; cdr3_nt: TGCAGTGCTGCAGAACCGACAGGTTTCAATCAGCCCCAGCATTTT; cdr3_aa: CSAAEPTGFNQPQHF
d_call: NA; v_call: TRBV12-3/TRBV12-4; j_call: TRBJ1-2; clone_size: few; cdr3_nt: TGTGCCAGCACCTTCGACAGGATCATACCCTCCTATGGCTACACCTTC; cdr3_aa: CASTFDRIIPSYGYTF
d_call: NA; v_call: TRBV4-1; j_call: TRBJ2-7; clone_size: few; cdr3_nt: TGCGCCAGCAGCCCAGGGATCGGAACCTACGAGCAGTACTTC; cdr3_aa: CASSPGIGTYEQYF
d_call: NA; v_call: TRBV6-2/TRBV6-3; j_call: TRBJ1-1; clone_size: few; cdr3_nt: TGTGCCAGCAGTTACTCTGGGATGGGTGGCACTGAAGCTTTCTTT; cdr3_aa: CASSYSGMGGTEAFF
d_call: NA; v_call: TRBV2; j_call: TRBJ2-6; clone_size: few; cdr3_nt: TGTGCCAGCAGTGGGCAGCGCTCTGGGGCCAACGTCCTGACTTTC; cdr3_aa: CASSGQRSGANVLTF
d_call: TRBD1; v_call: TRBV6-1; j_call: TRBJ1-6; clone_size: NA; cdr3_nt: TGTGCCAGCAGTAAGACAGGGTACAATTCACCCCTCCACTTT; cdr3_aa: CASSKTGYNSPLHF
d_call: TRBD2; v_call: TRBV5-1; j_call: TRBJ2-7; clone_size: many; cdr3_nt: TGCGCCAGCACCAGGGCGGGAGGGTCCAACGAGCAGTACTTC; cdr3_aa: CASTRAGGSNEQYF
d_call: NA; v_call: TRBV5-1; j_call: TRBJ2-1; clone_size: few; cdr3_nt: TGCGCCAGCAGCTCTTCATCTGCAGGGTGGAATGAGCAGTTCTTC; cdr3_aa: CASSSSSAGWNEQFF
d_call: TRBD1; v_call: TRBV5-1; j_call: TRBJ2-1; clone_size: few; cdr3_nt: TGCGCCAGCAGCCTTAACCCAGGGGGCGCCGGGAATGAGCAGTTCTTC; cdr3_aa: CASSLNPGGAGNEQFF
d_call: TRBD1; v_call: TRBV18; j_call: TRBJ1-4; clone_size: NA; cdr3_nt: TGTGCCAGCTCATCACAGGGGAATGAAAAACTGTTTTTT; cdr3_aa: CASSSQGNEKLFF
d_call: NA; v_call: TRBV15; j_call: TRBJ2-4; clone_size: many; cdr3_nt: TGTGCCACCAGCAGAGGAAGACTGAAAGTCGGCAAAAACATTCAGTACTTC; cdr3_aa: CATSRGRLKVGKNIQYF
d_call: NA; v_call: TRBV29-1; j_call: TRBJ2-5; clone_size: few; cdr3_nt: TGCAGCGTTGAATACGCCACCCGAGGGGAGACCCAGTACTTC; cdr3_aa: CSVEYATRGETQYF
d_call: NA; v_call: TRBV20-1; j_call: TRBJ2-1; clone_size: few; cdr3_nt: TGCAGTGCAAGACCAGGCTATGAGCAGTTCTTC; cdr3_aa: CSARPGYEQFF
d_call: NA; v_call: TRBV7-9; j_call: TRBJ1-1; clone_size: NA; cdr3_nt: TGTGCCAGCAGCCCCCCCAACCCCCAGTCGAACACTGAAGCTTTCTTT; cdr3_aa: CASSPPNPQSNTEAFF
d_call: TRBD1; v_call: TRBV4-1; j_call: TRBJ1-1; clone_size: many; cdr3_nt: TGCGCCAGCAGCCAATGGGACAGAATGAACACTGAAGCTTTCTTT; cdr3_aa: CASSQWDRMNTEAFF
d_call: NA; v_call: TRBV12-3/TRBV12-4; j_call: TRBJ2-5; clone_size: NA; cdr3_nt: TGTGCCAGCAGACGTCGCCTGAGAGAGACCCAGTACTTC; cdr3_aa: CASRRRLRETQYF
d_call: NA; v_call: TRBV7-2; j_call: TRBJ2-7; clone_size: NA; cdr3_nt: TGTGCCAGCAGCTTATTCCCGAAGGGACGGAAAGCCTACGAGCAGTACTTC; cdr3_aa: CASSLFPKGRKAYEQYF
d_call: NA; v_call: TRBV7-9; j_call: TRBJ2-3; clone_size: many; cdr3_nt: TGTGCCAGCAGCCGCAGGGGTGAGACAGATACGCAGTATTTT; cdr3_aa: CASSRRGETDTQYF